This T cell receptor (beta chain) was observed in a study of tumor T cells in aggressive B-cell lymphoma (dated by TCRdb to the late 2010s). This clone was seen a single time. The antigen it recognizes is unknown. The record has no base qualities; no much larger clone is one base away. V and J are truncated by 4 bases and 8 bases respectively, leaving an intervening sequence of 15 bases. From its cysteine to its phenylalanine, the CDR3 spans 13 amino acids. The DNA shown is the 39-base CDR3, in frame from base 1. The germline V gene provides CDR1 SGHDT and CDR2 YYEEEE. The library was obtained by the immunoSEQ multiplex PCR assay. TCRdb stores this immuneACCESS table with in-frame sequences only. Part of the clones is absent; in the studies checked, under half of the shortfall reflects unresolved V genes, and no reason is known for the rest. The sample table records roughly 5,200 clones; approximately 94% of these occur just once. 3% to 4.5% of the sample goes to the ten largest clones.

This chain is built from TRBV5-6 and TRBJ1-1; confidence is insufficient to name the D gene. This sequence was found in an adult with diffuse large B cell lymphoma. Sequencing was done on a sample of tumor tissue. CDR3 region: CASSLLSGNEAFF. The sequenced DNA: TGTGCCAGCAGCCTCCTATCCGGTAACGAAGCTTTCTTT. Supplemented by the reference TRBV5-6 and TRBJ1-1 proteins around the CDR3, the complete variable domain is DAGVTQSPTHLIKTRGQQVTLRCSPKSGHDTVSWYQQALGQGPQFIFQYYEEEERQRGNFPDRFSGHQFPNYSSELNVNALLLGDSALYLCASSLLSGNEAFFGQGTRLTVV.